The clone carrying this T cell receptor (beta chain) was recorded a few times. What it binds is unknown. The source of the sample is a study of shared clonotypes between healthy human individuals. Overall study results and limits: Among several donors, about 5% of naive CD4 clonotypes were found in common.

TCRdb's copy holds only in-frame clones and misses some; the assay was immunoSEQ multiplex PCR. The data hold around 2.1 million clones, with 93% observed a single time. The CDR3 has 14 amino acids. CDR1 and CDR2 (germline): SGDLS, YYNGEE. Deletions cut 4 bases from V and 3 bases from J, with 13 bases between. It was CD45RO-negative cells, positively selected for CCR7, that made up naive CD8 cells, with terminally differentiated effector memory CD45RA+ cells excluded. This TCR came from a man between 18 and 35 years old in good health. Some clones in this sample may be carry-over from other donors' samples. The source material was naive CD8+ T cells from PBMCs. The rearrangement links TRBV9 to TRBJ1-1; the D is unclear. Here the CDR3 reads CASSPPNFDTEAFF. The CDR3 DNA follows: TGTGCCAGCAGCCCACCGAATTTTGACACTGAAGCTTTCTTT.